This T cell receptor (beta chain) was obtained from a study of blood T cell repertoires in COVID-19. J lost 4 bases, V lost 4 bases, and 6 bases had no gene match. The CDR3 has 14 residues. Germline lookup yields CDR1 SGDLS and CDR2 YYNGEE. Authors' methods: For nucleated cells, counts were estimated from reference gene primer amplification. Sequenced by immunoSEQ multiplex PCR; TCRdb stores in-frame clones only, minus some. V and J calls and clone size are given by that table; D and trimming were obtained from the DNA. The data hold over 200,000 clones, with roughly 76% observed a single time. The source of this sequence is a human donor in a cohort sampled during active COVID-19. The material sequenced was peripheral blood. V is TRBV9 and J is TRBJ2-7, with 9 positions matching TRBD1. The CDR3 region has the DNA TGTGCCAGCAGCTCCGGGACAGGGCCATACGAGCAGTACTTC. As protein: CASSSGTGPYEQYF.